This T cell receptor (beta chain) appears in the sequencing data of a study of response to subunit inactivated influenza vaccine. This clonotype has only a few counts. Its specificity is not known. TCRdb processed the RT-PCR reads anew with MiXCR; each CDR3 protein has one entry. This table holds roughly 570,000 distinct CDR3 sequences, around 13% found once. Notes on the study in general: Each seasonal influenza vaccination recruits few new T cells, the authors suggested.

The V end lost 6 bases, the J end lost 1 base, and 16 bases lay between the germline ends. Germline V gene sequence: CDR1 MNHEY, CDR2 SVGEGT. There are 15 residues in the CDR3. The gene calls are TRBV6-2 or TRBV6-3 and TRBJ2-7; D is undetermined. The sequenced sample was PBMCs from blood, obtained approximately 12 days after vaccination. The TCR comes from a man aged 50 to 59 who received an inactivated influenza vaccine. The CDR3 reads CASSRRTSTSYEQYF. In nucleotides, the CDR3 is TGTGCCAGCAGCAGACGGACCTCTACGTCCTACGAGCAGTACTTC.